The 32 T cell receptor beta chains reported below all come from one sample, sequenced in a study of T cells in localized non-small cell lung cancer. Some clones are missing from TCRdb's copy, which holds only in-frame ones; the method was immunoSEQ multiplex PCR. This table has about 52,000 clones, around 84% appearing once. This specimen consisted of PBMCs, obtained before any cancer treatment. These TCRs come from a female donor with stage II lung adenocarcinoma.

The chain uses TRBV27 and TRBJ1-1; TRBD1 is a possible D gene (5 bases). Germline V gene lookup returns CDR1 MNHEY and CDR2 SMNVEV (reference sequence). Trimming took 6 bases from V and 4 from J, leaving 12 bases between them. The CDR3 runs to 13 residues. The CDR3 coding sequence is TGTGCCAGCAGCTTCCTCCAGGGCACTGAAGCTTTCTTT. Translating gives CASSFLQGTEAFF.

The V call is TRBV7-9, the J call TRBJ2-5; no definite D call. The length of the CDR3 is 16 residues. Between the trimmed V and J ends, which lost 5 bases and 5 bases, there was a span of 21 bases. Germline loops: CDR1 SEHNR, CDR2 FQNEAQ (reference sequence). The CDR3 DNA sequence: TGTGCCAGCAGCCCCCCCTGGACGGGTGCGCCGGAGACCCAGTACTTC. As protein: CASSPPWTGAPETQYF.

The chain has TRBV6-1 and TRBJ2-7; D is unclear. The CDR3 loop spans 14 amino acids. Trimming removed 2 bases from V and 6 bases from J, with 14 bases in between. In germline, CDR1 is MNHNS, CDR2 SASEGT. This chain's CDR3 is CASSELLAPSEQYF. CDR3 in DNA: TGTGCCAGCAGTGAACTACTTGCACCCTCCGAGCAGTACTTC.

The J gene is TRBJ2-7, the V gene TRBV5-4, with 7 bases matching TRBD2. The germline V gene encodes CDR1 SGHNT and CDR2 YYREEE (reference sequence). Unmatched junction bases numbered 5, after V lost 4 bases and J lost 4 bases. The CDR3 totals 13 residues. The CDR3 bases are TGTGCCAGCAGCAGGGACTATTATTACGAGCAGTACTTC. Translating gives CASSRDYYYEQYF.

The V and J genes are TRBV4-3 and TRBJ2-1; D remains ambiguous. V was clipped by 0 bases and J by 9 bases, with 12 bases between them. The germline V gene encodes CDR1 LGHNA and CDR2 YSLEER. There are 14 residues in the CDR3. CDR3 DNA: TGCGCCAGCAGCCAAGAGCCCACCTATGGTGAGCAGTTCTTC. Protein: CASSQEPTYGEQFF.

The chain joins TRBV30 to TRBJ1-6, with 10 bases identical to TRBD1. V shed 1 base and J 6 bases; nucleotides not matched to a gene: 3. The CDR3 sequence is 15 residues long. Germline CDR1 reads GTSNPN; CDR2 reads SVGIG (reference sequence). This chain's CDR3 is CAWSAGTGANSPLHF. DNA for the CDR3: TGTGCCTGGAGTGCCGGGACAGGGGCTAATTCACCCCTCCACTTT.

The chain has TRBV11-3 and TRBJ2-3; D not certain. CDR1 is SGHNT and CDR2 is YENEEA in the germline V gene. The germline V and J ends were trimmed by 3 bases and 0 bases, with 4 bases remaining between them. The CDR3 totals 13 residues. The CDR3: CASSLRSTDTQYF. The DNA of the CDR3 is TGTGCCAGCAGCTTGCGAAGCACAGATACGCAGTATTTT.

The chain links TRBV27 to TRBJ1-1; D is unresolved. The V gene lost 3 bases and the J gene lost 1 base, with 9 bases spanning the gap. Germline assignment: CDR1 MNHEY and CDR2 SMNVEV (reference sequence). The CDR3 spans 14 residues. The CDR3: CASSFRGPNTEAFF. The DNA of the CDR3 is TGTGCCAGCAGTTTTCGTGGCCCGAACACTGAAGCTTTCTTT.

This chain connects TRBV10-1 to TRBJ2-7, with 14 bases fitting TRBD2. This CDR3 comprises 14 residues. The J segment lost 8 bases and the V segment lost 3 bases, leaving 3 bases of the junction unmatched. The germline V gene has CDR1 WNHNN and CDR2 SYGVQD (reference sequence). The CDR3 DNA sequence: TGCGCCAGCAGTGAAGGGACTAGCGGGGGACAGCAGTACTTC. Protein sequence: CASSEGTSGGQQYF.

This clone was recorded only once. V is TRBV27 and J is TRBJ2-1; D gene uncertain. CDR1 is MNHEY, CDR2 SMNVEV, per germline (reference sequence). The CDR3 spans 13 residues. Trimming left V 7 bases short and J 1 base short, with 8 bases between. The CDR3 region has the DNA TGTGCCAGCATTGACGGTTCCTACAATGAGCAGTTCTTC. This gives the protein CASIDGSYNEQFF.

This clone was recorded a few times. The J gene is TRBJ2-7, the V gene TRBV2; D may correspond to TRBD1 or TRBD2 (5 bases each). V lost 8 bases and J lost 2, with 13 bases in between. The CDR3 runs to 13 residues. CDR1 SNHLY and CDR2 FYNNEI come from the germline V gene. CDR3 bases: TGTGCCAGCGGACTTGGGGCCGCCTACGAGCAGTACTTC. Its protein is CASGLGAAYEQYF.

V is TRBV18 and J is TRBJ2-5, with D perhaps TRBD1 or TRBD2 (5 bases each). V was cut by 4 bases and J by 5 bases, with 14 bases left in between. This CDR3 is 14 amino acids long. Germline CDR1 KGHSH, CDR2 LQKENI. CDR3 nucleotides: TGTGCCAGCTCACTGGGACCTTCGGGGGAGACCCAGTACTTC. It translates to CASSLGPSGETQYF.

The gene calls are TRBV6-1 and TRBJ2-3; D perhaps matches TRBD2 (6 bases). In germline, CDR1 is MNHNS, CDR2 SASEGT. This CDR3 is built from 14 residues. Trimming left V 6 bases short and J 2 bases short, with 12 bases between. CDR3 amino acids: CASRPGLPTDTQYF. The CDR3 DNA sequence: TGTGCCAGCAGACCGGGACTCCCCACAGATACGCAGTATTTT.

This chain uses TRBV27 with TRBJ2-7; 10 bases align to TRBD1. J lost 7 bases, V lost 2 bases, and 11 bases had no gene match. This CDR3 has 16 amino acids. Germline CDR1 and CDR2: MNHEY and SMNVEV (reference sequence). CDR3 in amino acids: CASSLRTGTGVNEQYF. The CDR3 DNA reads as TGTGCCAGCAGTTTAAGGACCGGGACAGGGGTCAATGAGCAGTACTTC.

The chain employs TRBV7-6 and TRBJ2-2; 10 positions match TRBD2. This CDR3 has 16 amino acids. Per germline, CDR1 SGHVS and CDR2 FNYEAQ. The J segment lost 5 bases and the V segment lost 5 bases, leaving 8 bases of the junction unmatched. The CDR3 region has the DNA TGTGCCAGCAGCCCCGGACTAGCGGAGCGGACCGGGGAGCTGTTTTTT. It translates to CASSPGLAERTGELFF.

CDR3 residues: CASRNGGLSNQPQHF. In DNA form, the CDR3 reads TGTGCCAGCAGGAATGGCGGGCTTAGCAATCAGCCCCAGCATTTT. The V and J genes are TRBV2 and TRBJ1-5; no clear D. The ends were cut back, 6 bases at V and 0 bases at J, with 12 bases in the middle. This CDR3 spans 15 amino acids. CDR1 is SNHLY, CDR2 FYNNEI, per germline.

This clone was seen only once. This sequence joins TRBV19 and TRBJ1-2, with D possibly TRBD1 on 6 matching bases. Germline V gene data show CDR1 as LNHDA and CDR2 as SQIVND (reference sequence). The ends were cut back, 3 bases at V and 4 bases at J, with 30 bases in the middle. This CDR3 comprises 20 residues. In DNA, the CDR3 is TGTGCCAGTAGTATTGTGGGGCCCGGGACGGCCTCAAAAGGGGGCTATGGCTACACCTTC. Translated, it gives CASSIVGPGTASKGGYGYTF.

V usage is TRBV29-1 and J usage is TRBJ1-2, with a possible D match to TRBD1 (5 bases). In germline, CDR1 is SQVTM, CDR2 ANQGSEA. V was cut by 7 bases and J by 2 bases, with 20 bases left in between. The CDR3 has 15 amino acids. CDR3 region: CSAHSEGAPNYGYTF. In nucleotides, the CDR3 is TGCAGCGCACATTCCGAAGGGGCCCCCAACTATGGCTACACCTTC.

The chain is built from TRBV9 and TRBJ1-4; maybe TRBD1 (5 bases). The CDR3 totals 14 residues. V dropped 4 bases and J dropped 5 bases, with 12 bases sitting between them. Germline CDR1 and CDR2: SGDLS and YYNGEE. The CDR3 is CASSHGTENEKLFF. The CDR3 region has the DNA TGTGCCAGCAGCCACGGGACGGAGAATGAAAAACTGTTTTTT.

The CDR3 reads CASSDQGLAGRSGGYEQFF. The DNA of the CDR3 is TGTGCCAGCAGTGACCAAGGACTAGCGGGGCGGTCAGGGGGCTATGAGCAGTTCTTC. V is TRBV6-1 and J is TRBJ2-1, with 12 bases fitting TRBD2. With V trimmed by 3 bases and J by 8 bases, 17 bases remained unmatched. This CDR3 is 19 amino acids long. Germline CDR1 and CDR2: MNHNS and SASEGT.

This clone is medium-sized in the sample. The genes are TRBV6-1 and TRBJ1-1; no firm D call. Germline V gene sequence: CDR1 MNHNS, CDR2 SASEGT. The germline V and J ends were trimmed by 5 bases and 7 bases, with 11 bases remaining between them. The length of the CDR3 is 12 residues. This CDR3 reads CASSLWADEAFF. CDR3 coding DNA: TGTGCCAGCAGTCTTTGGGCGGATGAAGCTTTCTTT.

V usage is TRBV15 and J usage is TRBJ2-1, with unresolved D. Germline lookup yields CDR1 LNHNV and CDR2 YYDKDF (reference sequence). Trimming took 1 base from V and 5 from J, leaving 9 bases between them. The CDR3 is 14 residues long. The CDR3 DNA reads as TGTGCCACCAGCAGAGTCCGGAACAACAATGAGCAGTTCTTC. Translating gives CATSRVRNNNEQFF.

The V call is TRBV2, the J call TRBJ1-5; D unresolved. From germline, CDR1 is SNHLY and CDR2 FYNNEI. Trimming removed 8 bases at V and 2 bases at J, with 13 bases between. The length of the CDR3 is 14 residues. CDR3 amino acids: CASGRSGGNQPQHF. Here the CDR3 DNA reads TGTGCCAGCGGAAGGTCGGGTGGCAATCAGCCCCAGCATTTT.

Here the CDR3 DNA reads TGTGCCAGCAGTGGGACAGGGGGAGCTTTAGGTGAGCAGTTCTTC. This sequence encodes CASSGTGGALGEQFF. This chain uses TRBV27 with TRBJ2-1; 11 bases agree with TRBD1. The CDR3 runs 15 residues. CDR1 MNHEY and CDR2 SMNVEV come from the germline V gene (reference sequence). J was trimmed by 9 bases and V by 5 bases; bases with no gene match: 9.

The chain employs TRBV6-1 and TRBJ1-2; 10 positions agree with TRBD1. J lost 12 bases, V lost 6 bases, and 7 bases had no gene match. Germline CDR1 reads MNHNS; CDR2 reads SASEGT. The CDR3 is made up of 12 amino acids. In DNA, the CDR3 is TGTGCCAGCAGGACAGGGGGCGTCCGGCACACCTTC. It translates to CASRTGGVRHTF.

As for this clone: A far larger clone is only one base removed, so a read error is likely. The rearrangement uses TRBV2 and TRBJ2-7; D not certain. Germline V gives CDR1 SNHLY, CDR2 FYNNEI. The CDR3 loop spans 13 amino acids. CDR3 amino acids: CASRVFGVYGQYF. The CDR3 DNA follows: TGTGCCAGCAGGGTATTTGGGGTTTACGGGCAGTACTTC.

The gene calls are TRBV19 and TRBJ1-2; tentative D call: TRBD1 (5 bases). The CDR3 is 14 amino acids. The V end lost 3 bases, the J end lost 1 base, and 9 bases lay between the germline ends. Germline-derived CDR1 and CDR2 are LNHDA and SQIVND (reference sequence). The CDR3 sequence: CASSMRDSNYGYTF. For the CDR3, the DNA is TGTGCCAGTAGTATGCGTGACAGTAACTATGGCTACACCTTC.

The chain links TRBV14 to TRBJ2-3; 10 bases line up with TRBD2. The CDR3 contains 17 residues. Germline CDR1 SGHDN, CDR2 FVKESK. V shed 1 base and J 5 bases; nucleotides not matched to a gene: 9. This chain's CDR3 is CASSQAWGTSAEDTQYF. As DNA, the CDR3 is TGTGCCAGCAGCCAAGCTTGGGGGACTAGCGCTGAAGATACGCAGTATTTT.

The rearrangement joins TRBV11-3 to TRBJ1-5; a weak D match, TRBD1 (5 bases). V lost 5 bases, J lost 4 bases, and 15 bases lay in between. Germline assignment: CDR1 SGHNT and CDR2 YENEEA. This CDR3 is 15 amino acids long. The CDR3 sequence: CASSLGRDPNQPQHF. The CDR3 DNA sequence: TGTGCCAGCAGCCTAGGCCGGGACCCTAATCAGCCCCAGCATTTT.

This sequence joins TRBV5-4 and TRBJ2-1; 9 nucleotides match TRBD1. This CDR3 is built from 18 residues. Trimming cost V 3 bases and J 8 bases; bases outside gene matches: 18. Looked up from germline, CDR1 is SGHNT and CDR2 is YYREEE (reference sequence). CDR3 sequence reads: CASSSMGTGTKHYDEQFF. In nucleotides, the CDR3 is TGTGCCAGCAGCTCAATGGGGACAGGGACCAAACATTACGATGAGCAGTTCTTC.

The count of this clone is one. The CDR3 loop is CATSRDLAGSSYEQYF. The DNA for the CDR3 is TGTGCCACCAGCAGAGATTTGGCAGGAAGCTCCTACGAGCAGTACTTC. This sequence joins TRBV15 and TRBJ2-7; D gene uncertain. The ends were cut back, 0 bases at V and 0 bases at J, with 12 bases in the middle. The CDR3 has 16 residues. Germline V gives CDR1 LNHNV, CDR2 YYDKDF (reference sequence).

This chain connects TRBV7-3 to TRBJ2-3, with 8 bases fitting TRBD2. The V segment lost 5 bases and the J segment 6 bases; nucleotides outside the gene matches: 7. From germline, CDR1 is SGHTA and CDR2 FQGTGA. The CDR3 totals 14 residues. In DNA, the CDR3 is TGTGCCAGCAGCCGGACTAGCCTTAGGGATACGCAGTATTTT. Translation: CASSRTSLRDTQYF. Full variable domain (rest looked up from reference TRBV7-3 and TRBJ2-3): GAGVSQTPSNKVTEKGKYVELRCDPISGHTALYWYRQSLGQGPEFLIYFQGTGAADDSGLPNDRFFAVRPEGSVSTLKIQRTERGDSAVYLCASSRTSLRDTQYFGPGTRLTVL.